This entry is about one T cell receptor (beta chain). Its target is not known. The record originates from a study of CD8 T cells in Susac syndrome. CDR3 length: 11 residues. Trimming stripped 10 bases from V and 1 base from J, with 5 bases between. In germline, CDR1 is ENHRY, CDR2 SYGVKD. The RNA input was about 0.5 to 1 ug, and it was reverse transcribed with random hexamers. TCRdb recomputed calls from the immunoSEQ multiplex PCR reads with MiXCR, one row per CDR3 protein. Found here are approximately 80,000 distinct CDR3 sequences, roughly 90% of them singletons; the top ten hold approximately 0.46%. Sequencing of TCR beta covered CD8+ and CD4+ T cells obtained from blood. Stable or active relapsing-remitting multiple sclerosis, untreated and meeting revised McDonald criteria, defined the controls. TEMRA cells were FACS-enriched, and CD8+ and CD4+ T cells were isolated negatively. The study, taken as a whole, reports: As acknowledged by the study, its TCR sequencing and HLA analysis included a relatively small number of individuals.

The specimen was CD8+ T cells from PBMCs. The sequence was collected from a human donor with multiple sclerosis. The chain couples TRBV10-3 to TRBJ1-3; D gene ambiguous. The CDR3 sequence is CATYSGNTIYF. The CDR3 region has the DNA TGTGCCACATATTCTGGAAACACCATATATTTT.